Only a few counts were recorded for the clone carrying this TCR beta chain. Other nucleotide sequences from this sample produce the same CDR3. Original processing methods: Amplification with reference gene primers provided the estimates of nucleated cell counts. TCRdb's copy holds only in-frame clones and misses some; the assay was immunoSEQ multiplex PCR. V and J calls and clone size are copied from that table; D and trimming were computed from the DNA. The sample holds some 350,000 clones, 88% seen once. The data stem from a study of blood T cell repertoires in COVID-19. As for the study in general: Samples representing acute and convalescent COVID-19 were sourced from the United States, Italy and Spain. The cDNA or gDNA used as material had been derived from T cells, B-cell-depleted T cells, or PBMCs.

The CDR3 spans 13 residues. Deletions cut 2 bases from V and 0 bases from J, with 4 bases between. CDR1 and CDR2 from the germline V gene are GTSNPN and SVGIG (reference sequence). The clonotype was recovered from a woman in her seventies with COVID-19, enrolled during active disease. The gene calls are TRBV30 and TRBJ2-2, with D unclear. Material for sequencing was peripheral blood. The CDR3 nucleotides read TGTGCCTGGAGTCCTACGAACACCGGGGAGCTGTTTTTT. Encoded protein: CAWSPTNTGELFF.